Here is one T cell receptor beta chain with its context. The target antigen is unknown. This specimen belongs to a study of cytomegalovirus exposure and HLA in healthy donors. General study results and limits: A link between a missense DCLRE1C variant and TCR beta V- and J-gene trimming emerged from a later analysis.

Germline V gene data show CDR1 as SGHTA and CDR2 as FQGTGA. Trimming removed 5 bases at V and 4 bases at J, with 17 bases between. This CDR3 spans 15 amino acids. Vbeta (60) and Jbeta (13) primers were used in the PCR. Some clones are missing from TCRdb's copy, which holds only in-frame ones; the method was immunoSEQ multiplex PCR. The repertoire holds approximately 170,000 clones, with roughly 73% as singletons. This chain links TRBV7-3 with TRBJ1-1; possibly TRBD1 for D (6 bases). Material: PBMCs. This TCR came from a female donor in good health and CMV-seronegative. For the CDR3, the DNA is TGTGCCAGCAGCCTCGAGGACAGTCAGGTCACTGAAGCTTTCTTT. Translation: CASSLEDSQVTEAFF.